Listed here are 5 T cell receptor beta chains from one sample, sequenced in a study of T cell responses to AZD1222 COVID-19 vaccine. Measured with immunoSEQ multiplex PCR; TCRdb has only the in-frame clones, and not every one. The sample includes about 86,000 clones, more than 70% seen only once; the top ten take approximately 5%. The sequencing here drew on peripheral blood, taken 28 days after the second AZD1222 dose. These receptors were collected from an adult who received the AZD1222 COVID-19 vaccine.

Turning to this clone: The junction departs from germline at one end; a sequencing error may be responsible. The chain joins TRBV6-2 or TRBV6-3 to TRBJ2-5; 7 bases line up with TRBD1. This CDR3 has 14 residues. Germline values: CDR1 MNHEY, CDR2 SVGEGT. CDR3 DNA: TGTGCCAGCAGTGACTCGGACAGGAGAGAGACCCAGTACTTC. Its translation: CASSDSDRRETQYF.

This clone was detected only a few times. This chain joins TRBV19 and TRBJ2-7, with 7 bases lining up with TRBD2. Per the germline V gene, CDR1 is LNHDA and CDR2 is SQIVND (reference sequence). The CDR3 has 15 residues. V gave up 7 bases and J gave up 3 bases; unmatched junction bases: 12. This chain's CDR3 is CASTHGRGGSYEQYF. In nucleotides, the CDR3 is TGTGCCAGTACCCATGGGCGCGGGGGAAGCTACGAGCAGTACTTC. The full variable domain, in which reference TRBV19 and TRBJ2-7 provide the parts outside the CDR3, is DGGITQSPKYLFRKEGQNVTLSCEQNLNHDAMYWYRQDPGQGLRLIYYSQIVNDFQKGDIAEGYSVSREKKESFPLTVTSAQKNPTAFYLCASTHGRGGSYEQYFGPGTRLTVT.

This clone was found once. The V and J genes are TRBV28 and TRBJ1-5; a possible D gene is TRBD1 (6 bases). The CDR3 consists of 15 residues. The germline V gene encodes CDR1 MDHEN and CDR2 SYDVKM. V was pared by 6 bases and J by 3 bases, with 15 bases between. CDR3 sequence reads: CASSLRDRPNQPQHF. For the CDR3, the DNA is TGTGCCAGCAGCCTAAGAGACAGGCCCAATCAGCCCCAGCATTTT.

The chain combines TRBV6-4 with TRBJ2-2; no clear D. CDR1 is MRHNA, CDR2 SNTAGT, per germline. Trimming removed 0 bases at V and 4 bases at J, with 9 bases between. This CDR3 is built from 15 residues. The CDR3 sequence: CASSDSGPGTGELFF. The DNA for the CDR3 is TGTGCCAGCAGTGACTCCGGGCCGGGCACCGGGGAGCTGTTTTTT.

The V call is TRBV18, the J call TRBJ1-3; no reliable D call. CDR1 is KGHSH and CDR2 is LQKENI in the germline V gene. There are 14 residues in the CDR3. V lost 0 bases and J lost 4, with 7 bases in between. The CDR3: CASSPPYLGNTIYF. For the CDR3, the DNA is TGTGCCAGCTCACCACCATATTTAGGAAACACCATATATTTT.